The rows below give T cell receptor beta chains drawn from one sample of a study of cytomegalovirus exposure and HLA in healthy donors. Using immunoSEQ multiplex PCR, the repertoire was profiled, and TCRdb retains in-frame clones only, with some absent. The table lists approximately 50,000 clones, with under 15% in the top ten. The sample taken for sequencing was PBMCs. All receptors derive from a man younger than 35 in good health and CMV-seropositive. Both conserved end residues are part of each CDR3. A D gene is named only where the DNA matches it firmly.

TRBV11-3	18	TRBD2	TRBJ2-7	CASSLDRFGTSGTYEQYF	TGTGCCAGCAGCTTAGATCGATTCGGGACTAGCGGCACCTACGAGCAGTACTTC
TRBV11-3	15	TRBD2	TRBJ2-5	CASSFTGTSTETQYF	TGTGCCAGCAGCTTCACCGGGACTAGTACGGAGACCCAGTACTTC
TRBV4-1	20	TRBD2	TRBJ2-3	CASSQRSPSGIQRSTDTQYF	TGCGCCAGCAGCCAACGAAGCCCCAGCGGGATCCAAAGGAGCACAGATACGCAGTATTTT
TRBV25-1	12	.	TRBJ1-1	CASRGGGTEAFF	TGTGCCAGCAGAGGGGGGGGGACTGAAGCTTTCTTT
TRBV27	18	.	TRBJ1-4	CASSLSAPSGGPNEKLFF	TGTGCCAGCAGTTTATCGGCTCCCTCCGGAGGTCCTAATGAAAAACTGTTTTTT
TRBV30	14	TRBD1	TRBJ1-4	CAWNLRGADEKLFF	TGTGCCTGGAACCTCAGGGGGGCTGATGAAAAACTGTTTTTT
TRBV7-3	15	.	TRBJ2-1	CASSLEVGAVNEQFF	TGTGCCAGCAGCTTAGAGGTAGGCGCGGTGAATGAGCAGTTCTTC
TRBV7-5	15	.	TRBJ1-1	CVRSLNREPNTEAFF	TGTGTCAGAAGCTTAAACCGAGAACCTAACACTGAAGCTTTCTTT
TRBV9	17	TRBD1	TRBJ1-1	CASSVNGQGSMNTEAFF	TGTGCCAGCAGCGTTAATGGACAGGGCTCAATGAACACTGAAGCTTTCTTT
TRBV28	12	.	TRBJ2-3	CASGLEGDTQYF	TGTGCCAGCGGCCTAGAGGGAGATACGCAGTATTTT
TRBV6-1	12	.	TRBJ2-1	CASSDPTRSQFF	TGTGCCAGCAGTGACCCGACTAGATCGCAGTTCTTC
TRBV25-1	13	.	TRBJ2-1	CASSLTLFNEQFF	TGTGCCAGCAGTCTGACTCTTTTCAATGAGCAGTTCTTC
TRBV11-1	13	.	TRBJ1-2	CASGPQEDYGYTF	TGTGCCAGCGGCCCCCAGGAGGACTATGGCTACACCTTC
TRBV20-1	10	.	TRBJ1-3	CSASYGTIYF	TGCAGTGCGTCTTACGGCACCATATATTTT
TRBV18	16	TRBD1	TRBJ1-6	CASSPLQGTHNSPLHF	TGTGCCAGCTCACCGCTACAGGGGACGCATAATTCACCCCTCCACTTT
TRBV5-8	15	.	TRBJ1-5	CASSLVRQGYQPQHF	TGTGCCAGCAGCTTGGTGAGGCAGGGATATCAGCCCCAGCATTTT
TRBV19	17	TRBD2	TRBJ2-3	CASSIDPASGSTDTQYF	TGTGCCAGTAGTATAGATCCGGCTAGCGGCAGCACAGATACGCAGTATTTT
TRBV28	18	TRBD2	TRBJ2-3	CASSLRASGRGSRDTQYF	TGTGCCAGCAGTTTAAGGGCCAGCGGGAGAGGTAGTCGGGATACGCAGTATTTT